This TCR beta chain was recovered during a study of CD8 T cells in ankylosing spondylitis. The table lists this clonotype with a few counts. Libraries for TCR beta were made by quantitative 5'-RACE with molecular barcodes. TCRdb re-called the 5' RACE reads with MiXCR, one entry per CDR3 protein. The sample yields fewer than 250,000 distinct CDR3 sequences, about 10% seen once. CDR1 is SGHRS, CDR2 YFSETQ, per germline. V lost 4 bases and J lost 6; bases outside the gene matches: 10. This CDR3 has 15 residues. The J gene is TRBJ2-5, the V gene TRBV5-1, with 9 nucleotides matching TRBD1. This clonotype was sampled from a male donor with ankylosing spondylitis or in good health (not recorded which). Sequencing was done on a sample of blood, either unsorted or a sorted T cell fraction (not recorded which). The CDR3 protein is CASSEGQGLGKTQYF. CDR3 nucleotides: TGCGCCAGCAGCGAAGGACAGGGGCTGGGTAAGACCCAGTACTTC.